The next 8 T cell receptor beta chains were all read from a single sample in a study of shared clonotypes between healthy human individuals. Sequenced by immunoSEQ multiplex PCR; TCRdb stores in-frame clones only, minus some. The table lists around 1.9 million clones, around 93% of them singletons. Naive CD8 cells comprised CD45RO-negative, CCR7-positively selected cells, excluding terminally differentiated effector memory CD45RA+ cells. Sequenced sample: naive CD8+ T cells from PBMCs. These receptors came from a man younger than 35 in good health. Some clones in this sample may be carry-over from other donors' samples.

The chain joins TRBV10-3 to TRBJ1-1, with D perhaps matching TRBD1 (5 bases). The CDR3 loop spans 14 amino acids. With 4 bases removed from V and 0 bases from J, the gap between germline ends came to 9 bases. Germline lookup yields CDR1 ENHRY and CDR2 SYGVKD. The CDR3 DNA reads as TGTGCCATCAGTGCCGGGGGGGTGAACACTGAAGCTTTCTTT. Its translation: CAISAGGVNTEAFF.

The chain is built from TRBV27 and TRBJ2-7, with 7 bases that match TRBD1. The V gene end was trimmed by 6 bases and the J gene end by 3 bases; junction bases not matched to a gene: 8. The V gene's germline CDR1 is MNHEY and CDR2 SMNVEV (reference sequence). The CDR3 spans 14 residues. CDR3 coding DNA: TGTGCCAGCAGGAATACAGGGGCCAACTACGAGCAGTACTTC. This sequence encodes CASRNTGANYEQYF.

This clone came up once. An end of the junction does not agree with germline; a read error may underlie this. V usage is TRBV28 and J usage is TRBJ2-7; 11 nucleotides agree with TRBD2. The CDR3 consists of 14 residues. In germline, CDR1 is MDHEN, CDR2 SYDVKM. CDR3 region: CASRRTGLAETEVF. The CDR3 coding sequence is TGTGCCAGCAGGAGAACGGGACTAGCGGAGACGGAAGTCTTC.

This clone was observed a single time. The chain carries TRBV5-1 and TRBJ1-2, with 9 positions matching TRBD1. Germline V gene sequence: CDR1 SGHRS, CDR2 YFSETQ. Losses at the gene ends were 0 bases for V and 2 bases for J; bases not matched to a gene: 5. The CDR3 contains 16 residues. CDR3 sequence: CASSLATGGSNYGYTF. The CDR3 nucleotides read TGCGCCAGCAGCTTGGCCACAGGGGGCTCCAACTATGGCTACACCTTC.

The DNA of the CDR3 is TGCGCCAGCAGCAAAAAGTCTAGCGGGTCATACGAGCAGTACTTC. Residues: CASSKKSSGSYEQYF. The chain is built from TRBV4-1 and TRBJ2-7, with 8 bases lining up with TRBD2. Germline V CDR1 and CDR2: MGHRA, YSYEKL. The CDR3 is made up of 15 amino acids. J was trimmed by 4 bases and V by 5 bases; bases with no gene match: 10.

The chain combines TRBV27 with TRBJ2-6; no clear D. The CDR3 sequence is 14 residues long. Trimming removed 7 bases at V and 4 bases at J, with 11 bases between. CDR1 MNHEY and CDR2 SMNVEV come from the germline V gene (reference sequence). The CDR3 is CASTPIGGANVLTF. CDR3 DNA: TGTGCCAGCACCCCTATAGGAGGGGCCAACGTCCTGACTTTC. Variable domain in full (rest from reference TRBV27 and TRBJ2-6): EAQVTQNPRYLITVTGKKLTVTCSQNMNHEYMSWYRQDPGLGLRQIYYSMNVEVTDKGDVPEGYKVSRKEKRNFPLILESPSPNQTSLYFCASTPIGGANVLTFGAGSRLTVL.

The chain links TRBV7-9 to TRBJ2-7; D might be TRBD2 (6 bases). Germline V gene sequence: CDR1 SEHNR, CDR2 FQNEAQ (reference sequence). V shed 8 bases and J shed 0 bases, with 14 bases lying between them. The CDR3 consists of 14 residues. DNA of the CDR3: TGTGCCAGCCAGGAGGCGGGACCCTCCTACGAGCAGTACTTC. Its protein product is CASQEAGPSYEQYF. The full variable domain, rest sourced from reference TRBV7-9 and TRBJ2-7, is DTGVSQNPRHKITKRGQNVTFRCDPISEHNRLYWYRQTLGQGPEFLTYFQNEAQLEKSRLLSDRFSAERPKGSFSTLEIQRTEQGDSAMYLCASQEAGPSYEQYFGPGTRLTVT.

The rearrangement links TRBV6-1 to TRBJ1-1; D is unresolved. The length of the CDR3 is 12 residues. Trimming left V 4 bases short and J 6 bases short, with 9 bases between. CDR1 and CDR2 from the germline V gene are MNHNS and SASEGT. In DNA, the CDR3 is TGTGCCAGCAGTGGAGCCGGGGCTGAAGCTTTCTTT. It specifies CASSGAGAEAFF.